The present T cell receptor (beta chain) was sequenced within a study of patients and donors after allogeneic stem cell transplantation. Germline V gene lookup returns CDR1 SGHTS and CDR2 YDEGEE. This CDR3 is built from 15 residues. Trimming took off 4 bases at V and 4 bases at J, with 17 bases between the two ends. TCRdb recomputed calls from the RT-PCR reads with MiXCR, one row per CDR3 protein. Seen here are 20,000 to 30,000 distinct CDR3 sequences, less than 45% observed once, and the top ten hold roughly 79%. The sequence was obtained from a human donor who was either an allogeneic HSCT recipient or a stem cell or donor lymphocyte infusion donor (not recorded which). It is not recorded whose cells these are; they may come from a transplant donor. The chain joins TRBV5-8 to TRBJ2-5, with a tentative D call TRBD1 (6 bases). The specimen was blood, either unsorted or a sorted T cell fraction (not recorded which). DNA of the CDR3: TGTGCCAGCAGCCGAAAACAGGGTAGGGGAGAGACCCAGTACTTC. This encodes CASSRKQGRGETQYF.